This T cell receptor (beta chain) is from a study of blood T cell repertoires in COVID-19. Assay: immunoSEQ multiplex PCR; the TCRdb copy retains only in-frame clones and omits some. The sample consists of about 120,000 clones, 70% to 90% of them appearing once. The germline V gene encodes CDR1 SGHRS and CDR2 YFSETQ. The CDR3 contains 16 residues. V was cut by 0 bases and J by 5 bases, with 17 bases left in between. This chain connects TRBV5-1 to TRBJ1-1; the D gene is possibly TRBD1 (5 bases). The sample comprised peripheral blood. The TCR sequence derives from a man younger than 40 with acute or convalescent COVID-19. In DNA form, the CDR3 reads TGCGCCAGCAGCTTGGGAACGACCGGCGGGGGAACTGAAGCTTTCTTT. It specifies CASSLGTTGGGTEAFF.